This T cell receptor (beta chain) came from a study of T cell responses to AZD1222 COVID-19 vaccine. Overall study results and limits: Spike regions recognized by vaccine-associated CD4 TCRs spanned the protein, led by 160-218 and 743-854. Spike-specific TCR breadth rose after two AZD1222 doses, and depth rose as well.

The J segment lost 10 bases and the V segment lost 3 bases, leaving 9 bases of the junction unmatched. Germline lookup yields CDR1 SGHVS and CDR2 FNYEAQ. The CDR3 covers 13 residues. Libraries were prepared by immunoSEQ multiplex PCR; TCRdb keeps only in-frame clonotypes and omits some of them. The data contain about 190,000 clones, 87% of them seen just once; the ten biggest clones take up 2.5% to 3%. Worth noting for this clone: Its antigen remains unidentified.

The chain couples TRBV7-6 to TRBJ2-7; 7 nucleotides agree with TRBD2. The receptor was derived from an adult in good health. The source material was peripheral blood, sampled on day 0 of MenACWY control vaccination. CDR3 DNA: TGTGCCAGCAGCTTGTCGCTGCTAGCGGATCAGTACTTC. Its translation is CASSLSLLADQYF.